The 9 T cell receptor beta chains given below trace back to one sample, sequenced in a study of molecular identifiers for immune sequencing clone quantification (dated by TCRdb to 2017 to 2018). Receptor amplification or capture employed PCR. Instrument on record: Illumina HiSeq 4000. Clones were called with MiXCR by TCRdb after fastp trimmed the public reads at Q25, and only in-frame beta chains were retained. Each entry is one CDR3 protein sequence, shown with its most common DNA and genes. The sample has some 650,000 distinct CDR3 sequences on record, about 20% of them singletons. Roughly 0.83% of the sample is taken by the ten largest. The sample consisted of naive CD8+ T cells from blood, with Jurkat cell RNA spiked in. The cell subset or site tag for this specimen amounts to: FACS-sorted CD8+CD4-CCR7+CD45RA+ naive T cells. These receptors were obtained from a human donor in good health. Some libraries in this study had Jurkat cell RNA spiked in.

This chain joins TRBV19 and TRBJ2-1, with TRBD2 as a possible D gene (6 bases). Per germline, CDR1 LNHDA and CDR2 SQIVND (reference sequence). The V and J ends lost 3 bases and 0 bases respectively, with 9 bases between them. CDR3 length equals 15 residues. The CDR3 nucleotides are TGTGCCAGTAGTATTTGGGGGGTCTCCTACAATGAGCAGTTCTTC. It yields the protein CASSIWGVSYNEQFF.

The chain joins TRBV27 to TRBJ1-1; possibly TRBD1 for D (6 bases). The CDR3 extends over 14 amino acids. The V gene lost 4 bases and the J gene lost 1 base, with 10 bases spanning the gap. Germline V CDR1 and CDR2: MNHEY, SMNVEV (reference sequence). DNA of the CDR3: TGTGCCAGCAGTTCGTGGGACAAGAACACTGAAGCTTTCTTT. Its protein product is CASSSWDKNTEAFF.

V gene TRBV4-3 combines with J gene TRBJ2-5; D is perhaps TRBD2 (6 bases). Germline V gives CDR1 LGHNA, CDR2 YSLEER. This CDR3 spans 15 amino acids. V lost 0 bases and J 1 base, leaving 9 bases between the germline ends. The CDR3: CASSQDPGVQETQYF. CDR3 in DNA: TGCGCCAGCAGCCAAGATCCGGGGGTCCAAGAGACCCAGTACTTC.

This chain uses TRBV7-9 with TRBJ2-7; D uncertain. The CDR3 is 13 amino acids. Germline V gene sequence: CDR1 SEHNR, CDR2 FQNEAQ (reference sequence). V gave up 4 bases and J gave up 5 bases, with 12 bases separating them. As DNA, the CDR3 is TGTGCCAGCAGCTCCCATTGGGGAAACGAGCAGTACTTC. Residues: CASSSHWGNEQYF.

The chain has TRBV30 and TRBJ1-2; no firm D call. Trimming took 5 bases from V and 1 from J, leaving 14 bases between them. This CDR3 contains 14 residues. Germline CDR1 and CDR2: GTSNPN and SVGIG (reference sequence). The CDR3 loop is CAWGSGRVNYGYTF. CDR3 nucleotide sequence: TGTGCCTGGGGCTCTGGAAGAGTTAACTATGGCTACACCTTC.

This clonotype has ten or more counts. The chain carries TRBV5-6 and TRBJ1-1; D ambiguous. V lost 2 bases, J lost 1 base, and 9 bases lay in between. CDR1 is SGHDT and CDR2 is YYEEEE in the germline V gene. This CDR3 is 14 amino acids long. CDR3 residues: CASSFPGENTEAFF. For the CDR3, the DNA is TGTGCCAGCAGCTTTCCAGGAGAGAACACTGAAGCTTTCTTT.

In its sample, this clonotype was seen many times. The CDR3 bases are TGTGCCAGAACGGCCACAGTCTATGGCTACACCTTC. Translated: CARTATVYGYTF. The V gene is TRBV2, the J gene TRBJ1-2; the D is unclear. The CDR3 runs to 12 residues. V was cut by 9 bases and J by 4 bases, with 12 bases left in between. Germline CDR1 SNHLY, CDR2 FYNNEI.

This clonotype was counted a few times. V and J are TRBV30 and TRBJ1-1; a weak D match, TRBD1 (6 bases). Deletions cut 5 bases from V and 2 bases from J, with 18 bases between. The CDR3 consists of 15 residues. The germline V gene encodes CDR1 GTSNPN and CDR2 SVGIG (reference sequence). The CDR3 DNA follows: TGTGCCTGGGACTTCGGGGGCCCGGGAAACACTGAAGCTTTCTTT. Amino acids: CAWDFGGPGNTEAFF.

This clonotype was seen more than once but under ten times. V usage is TRBV7-9 and J usage is TRBJ2-7, with D uncertain. The CDR3 has 14 residues. Trimming cost V 5 bases and J 5 bases, with 16 bases left between them. Germline CDR1 is SEHNR and CDR2 is FQNEAQ (reference sequence). The DNA of the CDR3 is TGTGCCAGCAGCATCGTTTTATCGGTCGACGAGCAGTACTTC. Translating it yields CASSIVLSVDEQYF.